The present entry profiles one T cell receptor (beta chain) with its context. Specified treatment: randomized to nivolumab then ipilimumab (arm A) or the reverse (arm B). The repertoire was sequenced with immunoSEQ multiplex PCR; TCRdb's copy has only in-frame clones and lacks some. Among approximately 11,000 clones listed, about 80% were seen once. This record comes from a study of sequential checkpoint blockade in melanoma. Between the trimmed V and J ends, which lost 1 base and 1 base, there was a span of 10 bases. The V gene's germline CDR1 is SGHAT and CDR2 FQNNGV. This CDR3 comprises 15 residues.

This receptor was identified in a human donor with melanoma. This sample comprised CD8+ T cells sorted from blood (inferred from file names), obtained from a patient given nivolumab and ipilimumab in sequence. The chain carries TRBV11-2 and TRBJ1-1, with D perhaps TRBD1 (5 bases). CDR3 in amino acids: CASSLATTGNTEAFF. The CDR3 DNA follows: TGTGCCAGCAGCTTAGCGACAACAGGGAACACTGAAGCTTTCTTT.